A selection of T cell receptor beta chains follows, all from one sample in a study of T cell changes during pregnancy in multiple sclerosis. TCRdb keeps only in-frame clones here, not all; method: immunoSEQ multiplex PCR. The repertoire consists of about 99,000 clones, with approximately 94% occurring once and the leading ten covering about 0.95%. The specimen comprised peripheral blood, sampled after pregnancy. These receptors all come from a female donor with multiple sclerosis, enrolled in a pregnancy study. CDR3s include the opening cysteine and the closing phenylalanine or tryptophan. Part of the rows lack a size; the others show once, few, many or a class for expanded clones.

TRBV4-1	TRBJ1-1	15	-	CASSHPGTGLRIAFF
TRBV29-1	TRBJ2-1	14	once	CSVEGGRAEAEQFF
TRBV4-1	TRBJ1-2	15	-	CASSHVLQGNYGYTF
TRBV5-1	TRBJ2-1	14	-	CASSLDRTYNEQFF
TRBV5-1	TRBJ2-2	17	-	CASSLGLAGDRTGELFF
TRBV18	TRBJ1-1	15	-	CASSHGQGYLTEAFF
TRBV18	TRBJ2-3	15	-	CASSPWGQGLDTQYF
TRBV30	TRBJ2-7	14	-	CAWSGGGSFYEQYF
TRBV30	TRBJ2-7	13	few	CAQAGDTPSEQYF
TRBV6-4	TRBJ1-1	14	-	CASREGLRSAEAFF
TRBV6-1	TRBJ2-1	15	-	CASSPDRGRVHEQFF
TRBV28	TRBJ2-7	13	-	CASSLGQDYEQYF
TRBV4-3	TRBJ2-7	16	-	CASSQDWAGGSYEQYF
TRBV30	TRBJ2-7	14	-	CAWRASGTTYEQYF
TRBV19	TRBJ2-7	14	once	CASSPWTGSYEQYF